Following are 27 T cell receptor beta chains from one sample sequenced in a study of blood T cell repertoires in COVID-19. Sequenced by immunoSEQ multiplex PCR; TCRdb stores in-frame clones only, minus some. The sample consists of 150,000 or so clones, roughly 76% of them appearing once. Specimen: peripheral blood. These receptors all stem from a woman in her forties or fifties with active or convalescent COVID-19.

This clone was observed once. The genes are TRBV15 and TRBJ2-1, with a possible D match to TRBD1 (8 bases). The V and J ends lost 7 bases and 7 bases respectively, with 20 bases between them. The CDR3 runs 15 residues. CDR1 LNHNV and CDR2 YYDKDF come from the germline V gene (reference sequence). The CDR3: CATTSDREGYNEQFF. CDR3 in DNA: TGTGCCACCACCTCGGACAGGGAGGGATATAATGAGCAGTTCTTC.

The chain uses TRBV24-1 and TRBJ1-1, with D possibly being TRBD1 (6 bases). The CDR3 runs to 13 residues. V was shortened by 6 bases and J by 5 bases, with 12 bases between the two germline ends. The germline V gene has CDR1 KGHDR and CDR2 SFDVKD. As DNA, the CDR3 is TGTGCCACCAGTTCAACAGGGTATACTGAAGCTTTCTTT. Its translation is CATSSTGYTEAFF.

This sequence joins TRBV11-2 and TRBJ2-3; 9 bases line up with TRBD2. Per germline, CDR1 SGHAT and CDR2 FQNNGV. After removal of 5 bases from V and 4 bases from J, the junction contained 19 bases not matched to a gene. The CDR3 spans 19 residues. The CDR3 region has the DNA TGTGCCAGCAGCGGAGGACTAGCGAGTCACGCTACCCACCCAGATACGCAGTATTTT. Encoded protein: CASSGGLASHATHPDTQYF.

This clone was seen a handful of times. The CDR3 is CASSPRGGVDNEQFF. The DNA for the CDR3 is TGTGCCAGCAGCCCACGGGGGGGGGTTGACAATGAGCAGTTCTTC. The chain uses TRBV7-9 and TRBJ2-1, with TRBD2 identical over 8 bases. CDR1 SEHNR and CDR2 FQNEAQ come from the germline V gene (reference sequence). V was clipped by 5 bases and J by 5 bases; unmatched bases: 8. The CDR3 contains 15 residues.

The chain couples TRBV5-4 to TRBJ1-6, with a weak D call TRBD1 (6 bases). V was trimmed by 4 bases and J by 9 bases, leaving 17 bases between them. In germline, CDR1 is SGHNT, CDR2 YYREEE (reference sequence). The CDR3 contains 15 residues. CDR3 sequence: CASSPRALGGSPLHF. DNA of the CDR3: TGTGCCAGCAGCCCGCGGGCCCTAGGGGGTTCACCCCTCCACTTT.

CDR3 sequence: CASSILTGGTGELFF. The CDR3 DNA sequence: TGTGCCAGTAGTATTTTGACAGGGGGCACCGGGGAGCTGTTTTTT. The V call is TRBV19, the J call TRBJ2-2; 9 bases are shared with TRBD1. Germline values: CDR1 LNHDA, CDR2 SQIVND (reference sequence). CDR3 length equals 15 residues. V was clipped by 3 bases and J by 4 bases; unmatched bases: 3.

The sample holds many counts of this clone. The CDR3 region has the DNA TGTGCCAGCAGCTTAGAAGGCGGGGGCGTGGACACCATATATTTT. Amino acid sequence: CASSLEGGGVDTIYF. V and J are TRBV7-3 and TRBJ1-3; a weak D match, TRBD1 (6 bases). This CDR3 has 15 residues. Per germline, CDR1 SGHTA and CDR2 FQGTGA. V was trimmed by 2 bases and J by 8 bases, leaving 16 bases between them.

The chain joins TRBV5-6 to TRBJ1-1; 7 nucleotides agree with TRBD1. From germline, CDR1 is SGHDT and CDR2 YYEEEE. This CDR3 contains 15 residues. Trimming at V came to 0 bases and at J to 1 base, leaving 3 bases not matched to a gene. CDR3 sequence: CASSLDRGPNTEAFF. CDR3 in DNA: TGTGCCAGCAGCTTGGACAGGGGTCCGAACACTGAAGCTTTCTTT. The full variable domain, in which reference TRBV5-6 and TRBJ1-1 provide the parts outside the CDR3, is DAGVTQSPTHLIKTRGQQVTLRCSPKSGHDTVSWYQQALGQGPQFIFQYYEEEERQRGNFPDRFSGHQFPNYSSELNVNALLLGDSALYLCASSLDRGPNTEAFFGQGTRLTVV.

The chain carries TRBV5-1 and TRBJ1-3; the D gene is possibly TRBD1 (5 bases). The CDR3 totals 16 residues. The germline V gene has CDR1 SGHRS and CDR2 YFSETQ. V was cut by 3 bases and J by 0 bases, with 13 bases left in between. The CDR3 region has the DNA TGCGCCAGCAGCTCAGGGCTACCGAGCTCTGGAAACACCATATATTTT. It specifies CASSSGLPSSGNTIYF.

V usage is TRBV7-2 and J usage is TRBJ2-3; 13 nucleotides line up with TRBD2. The V segment lost 7 bases and the J segment 2 bases; nucleotides outside the gene matches: 6. CDR3 length: 16 residues. Per germline, CDR1 SGHTA and CDR2 FQGNSA. CDR3 residues: CASTRTSGGYTDTQYF. CDR3 coding DNA: TGTGCCAGCACCCGGACTAGCGGGGGATACACAGATACGCAGTATTTT.

CDR3 nucleotides: TGTGCCAGCAGCTTAGAAATCCTAACAGGGGGCACCTATGGCTACACCTTC. Its translation is CASSLEILTGGTYGYTF. The chain recombines TRBV7-2 with TRBJ1-2, with 9 bases lining up with TRBD1. CDR3 length equals 17 residues. Germline CDR1 is SGHTA and CDR2 is FQGNSA. With 1 base clipped from V and 4 bases from J, the junction kept 10 bases outside the gene matches.

The rearrangement links TRBV5-4 to TRBJ2-7; 13 nucleotides align to TRBD2. J was trimmed by 0 bases and V by 3 bases; bases with no gene match: 12. This CDR3 region has 19 residues. Germline CDR1 reads SGHNT; CDR2 reads YYREEE (reference sequence). The CDR3 sequence is CASSSGGLAGVPSSYEQYF. The CDR3 nucleotides read TGTGCCAGCAGCTCGGGTGGACTAGCGGGAGTGCCTTCCTCCTACGAGCAGTACTTC.

Concerning this clone: Other DNA sequences within the sample encode an identical CDR3. The gene calls are TRBV18 and TRBJ2-1, with D maybe TRBD2 (5 bases). This CDR3 has 14 residues. Germline V gives CDR1 KGHSH, CDR2 LQKENI. V lost 1 base to trimming and J lost 9 bases, with 13 bases between them. The DNA for the CDR3 is TGTGCCAGCTCACCACTGGCTCGGGAAGCTGAGCAGTTCTTC. This translates into CASSPLAREAEQFF.

The gene calls are TRBV5-5 and TRBJ1-3; 9 nucleotides line up with TRBD1. The V segment lost 10 bases and the J segment 0 bases; nucleotides outside the gene matches: 17. Per the germline V gene, CDR1 is SGHKS and CDR2 is YYEKEE (reference sequence). This CDR3 region has 18 residues. The CDR3: CASGSPPGQGFSGNTIYF. In DNA form, the CDR3 reads TGTGCCTCAGGCTCCCCCCCGGGACAGGGATTCTCTGGAAACACCATATATTTT. Filled out from reference TRBV5-5 and TRBJ1-3, the complete variable domain reads DAGVTQSPTHLIKTRGQQVTLRCSPISGHKSVSWYQQVLGQGPQFIFQYYEKEERGRGNFPDRFSARQFPNYSSELNVNALLLGDSALYLCASGSPPGQGFSGNTIYFGEGSWLTVV.

The chain is built from TRBV30 and TRBJ2-2; D is unresolved. The germline gives CDR1 GTSNPN, CDR2 SVGIG (reference sequence). This CDR3 spans 13 amino acids. The V gene lost 0 bases and the J gene lost 5 bases, with 7 bases spanning the gap. The CDR3 DNA sequence: TGTGCCTGGAGTGTAATAACAACCGGGGAGCTGTTTTTT. Its protein is CAWSVITTGELFF.

This clone was seen just once. The rearrangement uses TRBV4-3 and TRBJ1-2; the D gene is possibly TRBD1 (6 bases). The CDR3 consists of 14 residues. Germline lookup yields CDR1 LGHNA and CDR2 YSLEER. The V and J ends lost 0 bases and 4 bases respectively, with 9 bases between them. The CDR3, as DNA: TGCGCCAGCAGCCAAGACAGGGGAGTCTATGGCTACACCTTC. Translating gives CASSQDRGVYGYTF.

The V gene is TRBV30, the J gene TRBJ1-6; TRBD1 might be the D (6 bases). Germline CDR1 and CDR2: GTSNPN and SVGIG (reference sequence). The CDR3 is 15 amino acids. Trimming stripped 2 bases from V and 7 bases from J, with 15 bases between. The DNA of the CDR3 is TGTGCCTGGAGTACATCAGGGGCGCGGAATTCACCCCTCCACTTT. Its translation: CAWSTSGARNSPLHF.

This clone was observed once. J is TRBJ2-7 and V is TRBV7-6, with TRBD1 identical over 7 bases. Germline lookup yields CDR1 SGHVS and CDR2 FNYEAQ. J lost 6 bases, V lost 5 bases, and 7 bases had no gene match. CDR3 size: 13 residues. The CDR3 sequence is CASSRDRGGEQYF. CDR3 in DNA: TGTGCCAGCAGCCGGGACAGAGGAGGCGAGCAGTACTTC.

This chain joins TRBV19 and TRBJ2-5; TRBD1 agrees at 11 bases. The CDR3 consists of 15 residues. V lost 5 bases to trimming and J lost 5 bases; unmatched junction nucleotides: 7. From germline, CDR1 is LNHDA and CDR2 SQIVND (reference sequence). The CDR3 is CASSHGQGARETQYF. The CDR3 DNA reads TGTGCCAGTAGTCACGGACAGGGGGCGAGGGAGACCCAGTACTTC.

This chain uses TRBV6-5 with TRBJ2-1; 7 nucleotides match TRBD1. The trim removed 6 bases at V and 9 bases at J, leaving 8 bases unmatched. The germline V gene encodes CDR1 MNHEY and CDR2 SVGAGI. This CDR3 is built from 13 residues. CDR3 nucleotide sequence: TGTGCCAGCAGAATGACAGGGAACGGTGAGCAGTTCTTC. Encoded protein: CASRMTGNGEQFF.

The gene calls are TRBV4-3 and TRBJ2-2; D not resolved. Trimming pared 4 bases from V and 1 base from J, leaving 7 bases between. The CDR3 is made up of 14 amino acids. Germline CDR1 and CDR2: LGHNA and YSLEER. CDR3 region: CASSLLKNTGELFF. The DNA for the CDR3 is TGCGCCAGCAGCCTTCTTAAGAACACCGGGGAGCTGTTTTTT.

The CDR3, as DNA: TGTGCCAGCAGCTTGGCCTCGGGACAGGGCCAAGAGACCCAGTACTTC. This encodes CASSLASGQGQETQYF. The V call is TRBV5-6, the J call TRBJ2-5; TRBD1 matches 9 bases. Trimming took 0 bases from V and 1 from J; bases not matched to a gene: 4. The CDR3 sequence is 16 residues long. Germline assignment: CDR1 SGHDT and CDR2 YYEEEE.

The V and J genes are TRBV6-1 and TRBJ1-1; 9 bases match TRBD1. Germline V gives CDR1 MNHNS, CDR2 SASEGT. The junction had 4 bases not matched to a gene; V was cut back by 3 bases and J by 5 bases. The CDR3 has 14 amino acids. DNA of the CDR3: TGTGCCAGCAGTGACACAGGGGGCCGGACTGAAGCTTTCTTT. Protein product: CASSDTGGRTEAFF.

Details on this clone: The same CDR3 arises from other DNA sequences in this sample as well. The chain has TRBV9 and TRBJ2-2, with TRBD2 matching over 10 bases. This CDR3 contains 16 residues. With 0 bases clipped from V and 2 bases from J, the junction kept 1 base outside the gene matches. Germline V gene data show CDR1 as SGDLS and CDR2 as YYNGEE. Here the CDR3 DNA reads TGTGCCAGCAGCGTAGGGACTAGCGGTAACACCGGGGAGCTGTTTTTT. It is translated as CASSVGTSGNTGELFF.

The genes are TRBV30 and TRBJ2-2; TRBD2 is a possible D gene (5 bases). This CDR3 region has 17 residues. From germline, CDR1 is GTSNPN and CDR2 SVGIG (reference sequence). The V end lost 0 bases, the J end lost 4 bases, and 18 bases lay between the germline ends. The CDR3 sequence: CAWSVRGAFGSTGELFF. Here the CDR3 DNA reads TGTGCCTGGAGTGTACGGGGTGCTTTCGGTTCCACCGGGGAGCTGTTTTTT.

The rearrangement links TRBV18 to TRBJ2-7, with 7 bases that match TRBD1. The length of the CDR3 is 14 residues. CDR1 and CDR2 from the germline V gene are KGHSH and LQKENI. V lost 2 bases and J lost 4; bases outside the gene matches: 5. CDR3 residues: CASSPRGQEYEQYF. CDR3 bases: TGTGCCAGCTCACCAAGGGGGCAAGAGTACGAGCAGTACTTC.

The rearrangement links TRBV6-2 or TRBV6-3 to TRBJ2-7; 7 bases match TRBD2. Germline lookup yields CDR1 MNHEY and CDR2 SVGEGT. The V gene end was trimmed by 0 bases and the J gene end by 4 bases; junction bases not matched to a gene: 6. The CDR3 spans 15 residues. The CDR3 spells CASSYSGGGRYEQYF. CDR3 DNA sequence: TGTGCCAGCAGTTACTCTGGCGGGGGAAGGTACGAGCAGTACTTC.